This T cell receptor (beta chain) comes out of a study of OX40 agonist ivuxolimab in advanced cancers. Looking at the study overall: Ivuxolimab was an agonistic, fully human IgG2 monoclonal antibody directed against OX40 (CD134), a costimulatory receptor. Intravenous ivuxolimab was administered to patients every 2 weeks at six dose levels: 0.01, 0.1, 0.3, 1.5, 3 and 10 mg/kg. Among the 52 dose-escalation patients, 19 had hepatocellular carcinoma, around 15 melanoma, 9 renal cell carcinoma and 9 head and neck cancer. In the dose-escalation cohort, 75% to 90% of patients were male, and the mean age was roughly 56 years with a range of about 20 to 90. Prior anti-PD-1, anti-PD-L1 or anti-CTLA-4 therapy was permitted, and approximately 40% of dose-escalation patients had received checkpoint inhibitors. Partial responses occurred in three dose-escalation patients, of whom one had hepatocellular carcinoma and two had cutaneous melanoma. The point of sequencing TCRbeta in the periphery was to test whether ivuxolimab changed TCR sequence diversity and drove clonal T-cell expansion. The monotherapy dose-escalation portion (N ≈ 57 patients) of the phase I ivuxolimab trial is reported in the paper. Study-wide findings and limitations: After ivuxolimab, expanded clones were on average more numerous among CD8+ T cells than among CD4+ T cells. The antigen specificity of the peripheral T cells that underwent clonal expansion was not determined. At doses of 0.1 to 3.0 mg/kg, clonal expansion of both CD4+ and CD8+ blood T cells was observed from baseline to week 6. In partial responders in the 0.1-3.0 mg/kg groups, normalized peripheral clonal expansion was found to be among the lowest, especially among CD8+ T cells. Low levels of normalized T-cell clonal expansion were also seen in some patients who did not respond.

Regarding this clone: Its specific antigen is unknown. The record has no base qualities; no much larger clone is one base away.

Reading from cysteine to phenylalanine, the CDR3 counts 15 amino acids. Only the CDR3 portion is preserved as DNA: 45 bases, with reading frame beginning at the first base. V and J are trimmed by 2 bases and 11 bases, and the gene matches miss 11 bases of the junction. CDR1 and CDR2 are drawn from the germline V gene: SGHTA, FQGNSA. Genomic DNA was extracted from sorted cells for sequencing of the TCRbeta CDR3 region. TCRbeta CDR3 regions were sequenced using the immunoSEQ Assay. TCRdb took over this immuneACCESS table, retaining in-frame rearrangements with V and J assigned. Such tables are incomplete; in checked studies, under half of the missing clones stem from an unresolved V gene, and the remainder is unexplained. The sample table lists 65,000 to 95,000 clones, around 82% of them with a count of one. The top ten constitute 0.76% of the sample. Patients with autoimmune disease history or receiving systemic immunosuppression were excluded from the trial. In every dose cohort, peripheral blood was drawn for TCR sequencing at baseline, cycle 4 day 1, and cycle 7 day 1. Samples came from an open-label, multicenter, first-in-human phase I dose-escalation trial of ivuxolimab. The trial enrolled adults with locally advanced or metastatic head and neck squamous cell, hepatocellular, melanoma or renal cell carcinoma. CD4+ and CD8+ T cells were sorted separately from peripheral blood before TCR sequencing.

The chain is encoded by TRBV7-2 joined to TRBJ2-1, with TRBD1 identical over 8 junction bases. The sequences come from CD4+ or CD8+ T cells sorted from blood, collected in a trial of the OX40 agonist ivuxolimab. This clonotype originated in an adult with an advanced solid tumor such as melanoma, head and neck, liver or kidney cancer. CDR3 reads: CASSLRRQGAGKQFF. In nucleotides, the sequence is TGTGCCAGCAGCTTAAGGCGGCAGGGGGCCGGGAAGCAGTTCTTC.